The 3 T cell receptor beta chains below come from one sample, sequenced in a study of response to subunit inactivated influenza vaccine. A single record per CDR3 protein comes from TCRdb applying MiXCR to the RT-PCR reads. The table includes over 400,000 distinct CDR3 sequences, roughly 11% detected once. The sequencing used PBMCs from blood, collected more than 35 days after vaccination. The receptors were sampled from a man between 45 and 60 years old who received an inactivated influenza vaccine.

The genes are TRBV6-5 and TRBJ2-2; TRBD1 matches 10 bases. This CDR3 is built from 16 residues. V lost 2 bases and J lost 6; bases outside the gene matches: 6. Per the germline V gene, CDR1 is MNHEY and CDR2 is SVGAGI. CDR3 amino acids: CASSYTGQGISGELFF. In DNA, the CDR3 is TGTGCCAGCAGTTACACGGGACAGGGGATTTCCGGGGAGCTGTTTTTT.

The chain combines TRBV5-1 with TRBJ2-5; D is possibly TRBD1 (5 bases). Per the germline V gene, CDR1 is SGHRS and CDR2 is YFSETQ. V lost 4 bases, J lost 3 bases, and 16 bases lay in between. The CDR3 runs 15 residues. In DNA form, the CDR3 reads TGCGCCAGCAGCCCCCAGGGTCCTGCGGAAGAGACCCAGTACTTC. Translated, it gives CASSPQGPAEETQYF.

This clonotype appeared many times. J is TRBJ2-7 and V is TRBV5-1; maybe TRBD1 (6 bases). Per germline, CDR1 SGHRS and CDR2 YFSETQ. CDR3 length equals 16 residues. The germline V and J ends were trimmed by 6 bases and 6 bases, with 25 bases remaining between them. The CDR3 is CASTQNPGTPSGEQYF. DNA of the CDR3: TGCGCCAGCACCCAAAACCCCGGGACACCCTCCGGCGAGCAGTACTTC.